These 29 T cell receptor beta chains came from one sample sequenced in a study of cytomegalovirus exposure and HLA in healthy donors. PCR involved 60 Vbeta and 13 Jbeta primers. Sequencing was performed with immunoSEQ multiplex PCR; in TCRdb, only in-frame clones are kept and a portion is missing. The repertoire has roughly 190,000 clones, approximately 78% of them found once; the top ten carry around 0.8%. Material for sequencing was PBMCs. The receptors originated from a woman under 30 in good health and CMV-seronegative.

CDR3 in DNA: TGTGCCAGCTCACCAGGGGGACTAGCGGCAAAGCCGCGCGAGCAGTACTTC. This sequence encodes CASSPGGLAAKPREQYF. This chain connects TRBV18 to TRBJ2-7; TRBD2 agrees at 11 bases. Unmatched junction bases numbered 12, after V lost 2 bases and J lost 6 bases. Germline-derived CDR1 and CDR2 are KGHSH and LQKENI. There are 17 residues in the CDR3. Drawing the rest from reference TRBV18 and TRBJ2-7, the complete variable domain is NAGVMQNPRHLVRRRGQEARLRCSPMKGHSHVYWYRQLPEEGLKFMVYLQKENIIDESGMPKERFSAEFPKEGPSILRIQQVVRGDSAAYFCASSPGGLAAKPREQYFGPGTRLTVT.

This chain connects TRBV11-2 to TRBJ2-5; 8 positions agree with TRBD1. V lost 5 bases, J lost 5 bases, and 10 bases stayed unmatched. This CDR3 is built from 15 residues. Germline CDR1 SGHAT, CDR2 FQNNGV. The CDR3 reads CASSPSQGARETQYF. Here the CDR3 DNA reads TGTGCCAGCAGCCCGAGTCAGGGGGCGCGGGAGACCCAGTACTTC.

In this sample, this clone turned up a few times. The V and J genes are TRBV6-5 and TRBJ2-1; tentative D call: TRBD2 (6 bases). This CDR3 has 11 amino acids. Trimming took 5 bases from V and 7 from J, leaving 6 bases between them. CDR1 and CDR2 (germline): MNHEY, SVGAGI. As DNA, the CDR3 is TGTGCCAGCAGTGGAGGGAATGAGCAGTTCTTC. Translation gives CASSGGNEQFF.

The gene calls are TRBV28 and TRBJ2-7; the match to TRBD2 covers 7 bases. CDR1 MDHEN and CDR2 SYDVKM come from the germline V gene. This CDR3 region has 15 residues. After removal of 2 bases from V and 9 bases from J, the junction contained 13 bases not matched to a gene. The CDR3 sequence is CASSLRGGPSLVQYF. The CDR3 DNA follows: TGTGCCAGCAGTTTAAGGGGAGGGCCTAGTCTGGTGCAGTACTTC.

The CDR3 region has the DNA TGTGCCAGCAGCTTAGAAGGGGGCAAGGACACTGAAGCTTTCTTT. Amino acid sequence: CASSLEGGKDTEAFF. J is TRBJ1-1 and V is TRBV7-9, with 7 bases that match TRBD1. The germline V gene has CDR1 SEHNR and CDR2 FQNEAQ (reference sequence). The V gene end was trimmed by 1 base and the J gene end by 3 bases; junction bases not matched to a gene: 5. The CDR3 covers 15 residues.

The chain employs TRBV9 and TRBJ2-3; TRBD1 matches 7 bases. The CDR3 contains 14 residues. J lost 0 bases, V lost 5 bases, and 3 bases had no gene match. CDR1 is SGDLS, CDR2 YYNGEE, per germline. The chain's CDR3 is CASRRTGSTDTQYF. CDR3 bases: TGTGCCAGCAGGAGGACAGGCAGCACAGATACGCAGTATTTT.

This clone was counted only a few times. The rearrangement links TRBV18 to TRBJ1-1; no definite D call. From germline, CDR1 is KGHSH and CDR2 LQKENI. V shed 2 bases and J shed 5 bases, with 21 bases lying between them. This CDR3 has 17 amino acids. The DNA of the CDR3 is TGTGCCAGCTCACCAATTTCCGAGGTTTCAATTTTGACTGAAGCTTTCTTT. It encodes CASSPISEVSILTEAFF.

V gene TRBV5-1 combines with J gene TRBJ1-2; TRBD1 matches at 10 bases. The germline V gene encodes CDR1 SGHRS and CDR2 YFSETQ. This CDR3 has 14 residues. V shed 2 bases and J 7 bases; nucleotides not matched to a gene: 5. CDR3 in DNA: TGCGCCAGCAGCTTAGGGGACAGGGGATCTGGCTACACCTTC. Its protein is CASSLGDRGSGYTF.

The rearrangement links TRBV6-1 to TRBJ2-7; the D gene is possibly TRBD1 (6 bases). This CDR3 region has 15 residues. The ends were cut back, 6 bases at V and 0 bases at J, with 15 bases in the middle. Germline values: CDR1 MNHNS, CDR2 SASEGT. Written as DNA, the CDR3 is TGTGCCAGCAGCTCGGCAGGGGTTCCCTCCTACGAGCAGTACTTC. Its translation: CASSSAGVPSYEQYF.

The chain links TRBV15 to TRBJ2-1, with a weak D call TRBD1 (5 bases). V dropped 4 bases and J dropped 0 bases, with 10 bases sitting between them. The CDR3 contains 15 residues. From germline, CDR1 is LNHNV and CDR2 YYDKDF (reference sequence). CDR3 loop: CATSKGHNSYNEQFF. CDR3 sequence (DNA): TGTGCCACCAGCAAGGGGCATAACTCCTACAATGAGCAGTTCTTC.

The CDR3 DNA sequence: TGTGCTAGTGGTCTTTTATCTTCGCGGGACAGAGTCAATGAAGCTTTCTTT. Translation gives CASGLLSSRDRVNEAFF. This chain uses TRBV12-5 with TRBJ1-1, with 7 bases aligning to TRBD1. J gave up 7 bases and V 5 bases, and 19 bases lay outside the gene matches. Per the germline V gene, CDR1 is LGHNT and CDR2 is FRNRAP. This CDR3 contains 17 residues.

The chain recombines TRBV7-9 with TRBJ2-7; D unclear. V lost 5 bases and J lost 1, with 9 bases in between. The germline V gene encodes CDR1 SEHNR and CDR2 FQNEAQ (reference sequence). This CDR3 contains 13 residues. The CDR3 protein is CASSLPESYEQYF. In DNA, the CDR3 is TGTGCCAGCAGCCTTCCCGAGTCCTACGAGCAGTACTTC.

The chain links TRBV11-1 to TRBJ2-4, with D possibly being TRBD1 (5 bases). Trimming took 1 base from V and 1 from J, leaving 8 bases between them. The germline gives CDR1 SGHAT, CDR2 FQDESV (reference sequence). The CDR3 sequence is 15 residues long. The CDR3 here is CASSLGRAAKNIQYF. The CDR3 nucleotides read TGTGCCAGCAGCTTAGGCAGGGCGGCCAAAAACATTCAGTACTTC.

The genes are TRBV28 and TRBJ1-1; D ambiguous. The CDR3 covers 11 residues. V was clipped by 8 bases and J by 10 bases, with 14 bases between them. Germline-derived CDR1 and CDR2 are MDHEN and SYDVKM. In DNA form, the CDR3 reads TGTGCCAGCCGATCCTGGTTTAGAGCTTTCTTT. It yields the protein CASRSWFRAFF.

Turning to this clone: An end of the junction differs from the germline gene, which may be a read error. This sequence joins TRBV7-9 and TRBJ2-4; TRBD1 aligns across 7 bases. The CDR3 is made up of 11 amino acids. Germline lookup yields CDR1 SEHNR and CDR2 FQNEAQ (reference sequence). CDR3 region: CASSLGQLFSF. CDR3 DNA: TGTGCCAGCAGCTTGGGACAGCTATTCTCCTTC.

V is TRBV25-1 and J is TRBJ2-7; 10 bases line up with TRBD2. CDR3 length equals 18 residues. J gave up 5 bases and V 0 bases, and 13 bases lay outside the gene matches. Per germline, CDR1 MGHDK and CDR2 SYGVNS. CDR3 sequence reads: CASSEYGVAGGTSDEQYF. CDR3 in DNA: TGTGCCAGCAGTGAATATGGGGTAGCGGGAGGAACGTCGGACGAGCAGTACTTC.

The DNA of the CDR3 is TGTGCCAGCAGCTTACTACGGGTTGAGGGCACCGGGGAGCTGTTTTTT. Translated, it gives CASSLLRVEGTGELFF. The chain uses TRBV13 and TRBJ2-2, with D perhaps TRBD2 (5 bases). The CDR3 has 16 amino acids. Germline CDR1 is PRHDT and CDR2 is FYEKMQ (reference sequence). Trimming pared 2 bases from V and 4 bases from J, leaving 14 bases between. The whole variable domain, filled in from reference TRBV13 and TRBJ2-2, reads AAGVIQSPRHLIKEKRETATLKCYPIPRHDTVYWYQQGPGQDPQFLISFYEKMQSDKGSIPDRFSAQQFSDYHSELNMSSLELGDSALYFCASSLLRVEGTGELFFGEGSRLTVL.

The chain carries TRBV6-1 and TRBJ2-5, with 10 bases lining up with TRBD2. CDR1 is MNHNS and CDR2 is SASEGT in the germline V gene. V was pared by 1 base and J by 1 base, with 6 bases of the junction left unmatched. There are 17 residues in the CDR3. This CDR3 reads CASSEGASGGIQETQYF. The CDR3 coding sequence is TGTGCCAGCAGTGAAGGGGCTAGCGGGGGTATCCAAGAGACCCAGTACTTC.

The CDR3 loop reads CASNLAGGTDTQYF. CDR3 coding DNA: TGCGCCAGCAATCTAGCGGGAGGCACAGATACGCAGTATTTT. This chain connects TRBV5-1 to TRBJ2-3; 10 nucleotides agree with TRBD2. J was trimmed by 1 base and V by 6 bases; bases with no gene match: 2. CDR1 and CDR2 from the germline V gene are SGHRS and YFSETQ. CDR3 length: 14 amino acids.

V usage is TRBV4-2 and J usage is TRBJ2-2; 8 bases match TRBD1. Trimming at V came to 1 base and at J to 6 bases, leaving 4 bases not matched to a gene. The CDR3 contains 15 residues. Germline V gene lookup returns CDR1 LGHNA and CDR2 YNFKEQ. CDR3 in amino acids: CASSQGQGKAGELFF. The DNA for the CDR3 is TGTGCCAGCAGCCAAGGACAGGGGAAAGCCGGGGAGCTGTTTTTT.

This chain uses TRBV2 with TRBJ2-1, with a tentative D call TRBD1 (5 bases). Germline V gene data show CDR1 as SNHLY and CDR2 as FYNNEI. CDR3 length: 12 amino acids. V was cut by 2 bases and J by 9 bases, with 8 bases left in between. This chain's CDR3 is CASSERGGEQFF. DNA of the CDR3: TGTGCCAGCAGTGAAAGGGGCGGTGAGCAGTTCTTC.

The rearrangement uses TRBV11-3 and TRBJ2-3; D not certain. The germline V and J ends were trimmed by 5 bases and 6 bases, with 18 bases remaining between them. CDR3 length: 15 residues. The germline CDR1 and CDR2 sequences are SGHNT and YENEEA. The CDR3 protein is CASSPGPLDRDTQYF. The CDR3 DNA reads TGTGCCAGCAGCCCGGGTCCCTTAGATAGGGATACGCAGTATTTT.

Remarks on this clone: The sample has other DNA sequences that encode this CDR3 too. The gene calls are TRBV4-2 and TRBJ2-2, with 12 bases fitting TRBD2. The germline V gene has CDR1 LGHNA and CDR2 YNFKEQ. CDR3 length: 19 amino acids. J was trimmed by 3 bases and V by 0 bases; bases with no gene match: 8. CDR3 residues: CASSQDPLAGGPDTGELFF. In DNA, the CDR3 is TGTGCCAGCAGCCAAGACCCCCTAGCGGGAGGGCCCGACACCGGGGAGCTGTTTTTT.

The chain carries TRBV4-1 and TRBJ1-1, with a tentative D call TRBD1 (5 bases). CDR1 is MGHRA and CDR2 is YSYEKL in the germline V gene. V dropped 4 bases and J dropped 8 bases, with 11 bases sitting between them. CDR3 length: 12 amino acids. CDR3 sequence: CASSRGETEAFF. CDR3 nucleotide sequence: TGCGCCAGCAGCCGGGGCGAGACAGAAGCTTTCTTT.

J is TRBJ2-2 and V is TRBV7-3; D gene unclear. Trimming stripped 1 base from V and 2 bases from J, with 5 bases between. CDR3 size: 14 residues. The germline CDR1 and CDR2 sequences are SGHTA and FQGTGA. The DNA for the CDR3 is TGTGCCAGCAGCTTAAGCGGCAACACCGGGGAGCTGTTTTTT. Its protein product is CASSLSGNTGELFF.

The chain combines TRBV4-2 with TRBJ1-2, with D possibly TRBD1 on 6 matching bases. The CDR3 is made up of 14 amino acids. Trimming pared 0 bases from V and 8 bases from J, leaving 13 bases between. Germline-derived CDR1 and CDR2 are LGHNA and YNFKEQ. The CDR3: CASSQEEGGGGYTF. The CDR3 DNA follows: TGTGCCAGCAGCCAAGAGGAGGGGGGGGGAGGCTACACCTTC.

The chain is built from TRBV2 and TRBJ1-1; a weak D match, TRBD1 (6 bases). V was shortened by 4 bases and J by 6 bases, with 12 bases between the two germline ends. The CDR3 contains 13 residues. Per the germline V gene, CDR1 is SNHLY and CDR2 is FYNNEI. The CDR3 spells CASSGQGWAEAFF. DNA for the CDR3: TGTGCCAGCAGTGGCCAGGGGTGGGCTGAAGCTTTCTTT.

V gene TRBV7-6 combines with J gene TRBJ2-5; TRBD2 might be the D (5 bases). CDR3 length equals 16 residues. Between the trimmed V and J ends, which lost 3 bases and 2 bases, there was a span of 16 bases. Germline CDR1 and CDR2: SGHVS and FNYEAQ. CDR3: CASSLRSGVQQETQYF. CDR3 DNA: TGTGCCAGCAGCTTGAGAAGCGGAGTACAACAAGAGACCCAGTACTTC. Full variable domain (missing parts from reference TRBV7-6 and TRBJ2-5): GAGVSQSPRYKVTKRGQDVALRCDPISGHVSLYWYRQALGQGPEFLTYFNYEAQQDKSGLPNDRFSAERPEGSISTLTIQRTEQRDSAMYRCASSLRSGVQQETQYFGPGTRLLVL.

The chain couples TRBV2 to TRBJ2-4; the D is unclear. The CDR3 runs 15 residues. Trimming removed 1 base from V and 0 bases from J, with 7 bases in between. Germline V gene sequence: CDR1 SNHLY, CDR2 FYNNEI. In DNA, the CDR3 is TGTGCCAGCAGTGAAGGCTACCGAGCCAAAAACATTCAGTACTTC. Protein product: CASSEGYRAKNIQYF.